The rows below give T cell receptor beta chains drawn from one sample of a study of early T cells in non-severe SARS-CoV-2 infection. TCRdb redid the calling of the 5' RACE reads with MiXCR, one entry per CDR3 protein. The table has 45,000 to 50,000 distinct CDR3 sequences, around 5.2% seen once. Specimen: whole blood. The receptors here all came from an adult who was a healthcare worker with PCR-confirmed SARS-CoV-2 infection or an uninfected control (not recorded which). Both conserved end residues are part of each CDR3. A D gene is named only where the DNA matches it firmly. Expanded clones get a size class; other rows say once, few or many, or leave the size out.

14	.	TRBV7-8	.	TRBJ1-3	CASSASDSGNTIYF	TGTGCTAGCAGCGCGTCTGACAGTGGAAACACCATATATTTT
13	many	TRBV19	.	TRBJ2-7	CASSSGHSAEQYF	TGTGCCAGTAGTTCGGGACACTCAGCCGAGCAGTACTTC
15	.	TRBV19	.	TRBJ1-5	CASSISLRYNQPQHF	TGTGCTAGTAGTATAAGTCTCCGGTATAATCAGCCCCAGCATTTT
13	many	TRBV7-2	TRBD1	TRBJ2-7	CASSKDRVREQYF	TGTGCCAGCAGTAAGGACAGGGTCCGCGAGCAGTACTTC
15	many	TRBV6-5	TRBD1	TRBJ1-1	CASSRRTGVYTEAFF	TGTGCCAGCAGTCGAAGGACAGGGGTGTACACTGAAGCTTTCTTT
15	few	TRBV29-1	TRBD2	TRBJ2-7	CSVEDLRSGRTEQYF	TGCAGCGTTGAAGATCTTCGTAGCGGGAGGACCGAGCAGTACTTC
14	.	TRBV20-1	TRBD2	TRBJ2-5	CSARLAGSQETQYF	TGCAGTGCTAGACTAGCGGGGTCCCAGGAGACCCAGTACTTC
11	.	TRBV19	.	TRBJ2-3	CATKSGDTQYF	TGTGCCACCAAATCGGGGGATACGCAGTATTTT
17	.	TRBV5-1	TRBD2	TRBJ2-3	CASSYNRAGSSTDTQYF	TGCGCCAGCAGCTACAATAGAGCGGGGTCTAGCACAGATACGCAGTATTTT
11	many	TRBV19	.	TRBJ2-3	CASSTTDTQYF	TGTGCCAGTAGTACAACAGATACGCAGTATTTT
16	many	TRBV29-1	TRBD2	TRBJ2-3	CSVLGGASGSTDTQYF	TGCAGCGTTCTCGGGGGGGCGTCTGGGAGCACAGATACGCAGTATTTT
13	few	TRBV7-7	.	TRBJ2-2	CASSPQPAGGLFF	TGTGCCAGCAGCCCCCAGCCGGCCGGGGGGCTGTTTTTT
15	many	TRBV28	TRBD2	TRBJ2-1	CASTLAGVSDNEQFF	TGTGCCAGCACCCTAGCGGGAGTCTCAGACAATGAGCAGTTCTTC
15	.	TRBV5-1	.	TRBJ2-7	CASSLGQDGSYEQYF	TGCGCCAGCAGCTTGGGCCAGGACGGCTCCTACGAGCAGTACTTC
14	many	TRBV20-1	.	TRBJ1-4	CSARVRRTNEKLFF	TGCAGTGCTAGAGTGAGGAGGACTAATGAAAAACTGTTTTTT
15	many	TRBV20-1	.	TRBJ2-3	CSADEAGRELNTQYF	TGCAGTGCTGACGAAGCCGGGAGAGAGTTAAATACGCAGTATTTT
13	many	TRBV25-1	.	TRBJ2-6	CASSNSGANVLTF	TGTGCCAGCAGTAACTCTGGGGCCAACGTCCTGACTTTC
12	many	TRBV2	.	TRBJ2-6	CASSVGANVLTF	TGTGCCAGCAGTGTCGGGGCCAACGTCCTGACTTTC
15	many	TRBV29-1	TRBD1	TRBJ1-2	CSVNKQGAVRYGYTF	TGCAGCGTCAATAAACAGGGGGCGGTTAGGTATGGCTACACCTTC
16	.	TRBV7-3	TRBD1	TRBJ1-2	CASSISRTGVSYGYTF	TGTGCCAGCAGCATTTCACGGACAGGGGTTAGCTATGGCTACACCTTC
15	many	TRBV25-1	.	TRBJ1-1	CASSGKEWWNTEAFF	TGTGCCAGCAGTGGTAAAGAGTGGTGGAACACTGAAGCTTTCTTT
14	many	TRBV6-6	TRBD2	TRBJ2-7	CASSTGTSAFMQYF	TGTGCCAGCAGTACCGGGACTAGCGCATTTATGCAGTACTTC
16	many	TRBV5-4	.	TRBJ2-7	CASSPMGGDTSYEQYF	TGTGCCAGCAGCCCAATGGGAGGAGACACTTCCTACGAGCAGTACTTC
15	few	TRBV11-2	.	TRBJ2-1	CASGLGGRPYNEQFF	TGTGCCAGCGGCTTAGGGGGGCGACCCTACAATGAGCAGTTCTTC
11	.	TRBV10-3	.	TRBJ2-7	CAIRDMYEQYF	TGTGCCATCAGGGACATGTACGAGCAGTACTTC
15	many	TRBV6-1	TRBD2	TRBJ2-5	CASSAGLAGARAQYF	TGTGCCAGCAGTGCGGGACTAGCGGGGGCCCGGGCCCAGTACTTC
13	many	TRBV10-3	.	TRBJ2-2	CAITEQNTGELFF	TGTGCCATCACCGAACAGAACACCGGGGAGCTGTTTTTT
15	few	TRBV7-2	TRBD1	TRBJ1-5	CASSLEQGANQPQHF	TGTGCCAGCAGCTTAGAACAGGGGGCGAATCAGCCCCAGCATTTT
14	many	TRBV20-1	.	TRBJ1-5	CSARNAGQQISQHF	TGCAGTGCAAGAAATGCCGGACAGCAAATATCTCAGCATTTT
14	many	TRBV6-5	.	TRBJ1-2	CASKVQETNYGYTF	TGTGCCAGCAAAGTACAGGAGACTAACTATGGCTACACCTTC
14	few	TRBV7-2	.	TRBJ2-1	CASSPYGRENEQFF	TGTGCCAGCAGCCCCTATGGGCGGGAAAATGAGCAGTTCTTC
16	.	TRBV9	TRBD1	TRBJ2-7	CASSPTRQGELYEQYF	TGTGCCAGCAGCCCTACCCGACAGGGTGAACTCTACGAGCAGTACTTC
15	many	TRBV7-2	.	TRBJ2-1	CASSRRGASVNEQFF	TGTGCCAGCAGCCGCCGGGGCGCGTCCGTCAATGAGCAGTTCTTC
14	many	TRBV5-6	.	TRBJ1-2	CASSLGNQPYGYTF	TGTGCCAGCAGCTTGGGGAACCAGCCCTATGGCTACACCTTC
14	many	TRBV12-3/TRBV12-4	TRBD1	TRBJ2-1	CASSFSGWDSEQFF	TGTGCCAGCAGTTTTAGTGGGTGGGACAGTGAGCAGTTCTTC
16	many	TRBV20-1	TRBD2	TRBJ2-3	CSARDPQRGRTDTQYF	TGCAGTGCTAGAGATCCCCAGCGGGGTAGGACAGATACGCAGTATTTT
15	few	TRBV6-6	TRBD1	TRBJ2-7	CASSLGQGVSYEQYF	TGTGCCAGCAGTTTGGGACAGGGGGTATCCTACGAGCAGTACTTC
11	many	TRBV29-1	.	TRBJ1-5	CSVEVRDSQHF	TGCAGCGTTGAGGTCAGGGACTCCCAGCATTTT
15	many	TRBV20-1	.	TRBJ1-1	CSARDPQKVNTEAFF	TGCAGTGCTAGAGACCCCCAGAAGGTGAACACTGAAGCTTTCTTT
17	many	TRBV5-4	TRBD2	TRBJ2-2	CASSSFRLAGAVGELFF	TGTGCCAGCAGCTCCTTTAGACTAGCGGGAGCGGTCGGGGAGCTGTTTTTT
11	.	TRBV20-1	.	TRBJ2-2	CSARTFGELFF	TGCAGTGCTAGAACGTTCGGGGAGCTGTTTTTT
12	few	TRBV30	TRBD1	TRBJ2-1	CAWSTGVPQQFF	TGTGCCTGGTCTACAGGGGTCCCCCAGCAGTTCTTC
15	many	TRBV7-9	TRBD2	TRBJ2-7	CASRPEGRELYEQYF	TGTGCCAGCCGACCCGAGGGGCGGGAGCTATACGAGCAGTACTTC
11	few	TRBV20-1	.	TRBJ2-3	CSAPFPDTQYF	TGCAGTGCACCCTTCCCCGATACGCAGTATTTT
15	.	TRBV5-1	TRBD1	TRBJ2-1	CASSHGQGFYNEQFF	TGCGCCAGCAGCCATGGACAGGGATTCTACAATGAGCAGTTCTTC
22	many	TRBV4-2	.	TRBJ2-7	CASSSMREDGGIDRRSSYEQYF	TGTGCCAGCAGCTCCATGAGGGAGGACGGGGGAATCGATCGGAGGAGCTCCTACGAGCAGTACTTC
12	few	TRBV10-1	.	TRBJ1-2	CAKGVFHYGYTF	TGCGCCAAGGGGGTCTTCCACTATGGCTACACCTTC
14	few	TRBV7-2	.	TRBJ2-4	CASSSQGGGNIQYF	TGTGCCAGCAGCTCCCAGGGTGGAGGAAACATTCAGTACTTC
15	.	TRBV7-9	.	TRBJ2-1	CASSSWDKGYNEQFF	TGTGCCAGCAGCTCGTGGGACAAAGGATACAATGAGCAGTTCTTC
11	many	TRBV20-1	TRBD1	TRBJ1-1	CSALGRGQAFF	TGCAGTGCCCTGGGCAGGGGGCAAGCTTTCTTT
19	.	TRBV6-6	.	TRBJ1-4	CASSYRGGRIPWGREKLFF	TGTGCCAGCAGTTACCGTGGGGGGCGCATCCCCTGGGGTCGGGAAAAACTGTTTTTT
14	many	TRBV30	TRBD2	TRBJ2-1	CAWGSGSAGNEQFF	TGTGCCTGGGGCAGCGGGAGCGCTGGGAATGAGCAGTTCTTC
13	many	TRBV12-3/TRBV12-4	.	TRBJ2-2	CASTRQNTGELFF	TGTGCCAGCACCCGACAGAACACCGGGGAGCTGTTTTTT
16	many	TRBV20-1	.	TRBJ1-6	CSARDSGRFDNSPLHF	TGCAGTGCTAGAGATTCCGGGAGATTCGATAATTCACCCCTCCACTTT
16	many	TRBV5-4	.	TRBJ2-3	CASSLGPSRDTDTQYF	TGTGCCAGCAGCCTGGGGCCCTCGCGGGACACAGATACGCAGTATTTT
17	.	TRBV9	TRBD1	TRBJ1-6	CASSVGTGGFDNSPLHF	TGTGCCAGCAGCGTAGGGACAGGGGGCTTCGATAATTCACCCCTCCACTTT
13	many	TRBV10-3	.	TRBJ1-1	CAISEDGGRGAFF	TGTGCCATCAGTGAAGATGGGGGTCGGGGAGCTTTCTTT
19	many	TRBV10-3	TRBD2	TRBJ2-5	CAISKGLAGASGGQETQYF	TGTGCCATCAGCAAGGGACTAGCGGGGGCTTCCGGGGGCCAAGAGACCCAGTACTTC
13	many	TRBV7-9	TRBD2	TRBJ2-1	CASSLIRAGGQFF	TGTGCCAGCAGCTTAATTCGAGCGGGAGGGCAGTTCTTC